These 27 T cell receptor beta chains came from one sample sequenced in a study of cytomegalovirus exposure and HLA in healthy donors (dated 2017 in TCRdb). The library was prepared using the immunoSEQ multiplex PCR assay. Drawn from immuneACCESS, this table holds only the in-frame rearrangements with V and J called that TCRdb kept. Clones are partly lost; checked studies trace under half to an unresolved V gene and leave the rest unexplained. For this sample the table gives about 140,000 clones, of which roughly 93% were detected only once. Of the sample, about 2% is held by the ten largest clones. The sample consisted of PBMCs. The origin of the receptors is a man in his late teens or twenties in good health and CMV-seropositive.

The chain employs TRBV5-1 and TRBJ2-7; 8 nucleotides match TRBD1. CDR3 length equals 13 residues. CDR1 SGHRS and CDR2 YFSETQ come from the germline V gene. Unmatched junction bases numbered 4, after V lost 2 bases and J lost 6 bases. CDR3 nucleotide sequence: TGCGCCAGCAGCTTCCTTGACAGGGGCGAGCAGTACTTC. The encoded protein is CASSFLDRGEQYF.

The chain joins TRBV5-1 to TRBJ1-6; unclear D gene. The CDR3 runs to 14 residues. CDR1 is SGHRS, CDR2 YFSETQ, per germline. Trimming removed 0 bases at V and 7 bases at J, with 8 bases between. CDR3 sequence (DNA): TGCGCCAGCAGCTTGGGGTCCCGGAATTCACCCCTCCACTTT. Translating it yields CASSLGSRNSPLHF.

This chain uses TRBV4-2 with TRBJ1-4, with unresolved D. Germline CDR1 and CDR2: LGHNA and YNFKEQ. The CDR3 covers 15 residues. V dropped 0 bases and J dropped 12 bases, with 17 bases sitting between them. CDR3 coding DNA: TGTGCCAGCAGCCAAGAGAGCGGGTTAATTGTTCAACTGTTTTTT. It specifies CASSQESGLIVQLFF.

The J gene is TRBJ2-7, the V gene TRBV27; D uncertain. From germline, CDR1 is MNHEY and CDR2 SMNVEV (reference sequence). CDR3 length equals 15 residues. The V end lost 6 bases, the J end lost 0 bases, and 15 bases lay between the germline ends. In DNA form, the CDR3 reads TGTGCCAGCAGCTCACTTACCAGACACTCCTACGAGCAGTACTTC. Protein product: CASSSLTRHSYEQYF.

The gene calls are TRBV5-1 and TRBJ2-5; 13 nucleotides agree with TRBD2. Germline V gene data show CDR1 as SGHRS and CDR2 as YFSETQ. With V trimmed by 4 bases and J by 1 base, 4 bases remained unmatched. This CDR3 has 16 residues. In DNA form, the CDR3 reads TGCGCCAGCAGCAAGACTAGCGGGAGGCCCCAAGAGACCCAGTACTTC. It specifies CASSKTSGRPQETQYF. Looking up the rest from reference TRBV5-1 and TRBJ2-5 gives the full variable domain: KAGVTQTPRYLIKTRGQQVTLSCSPISGHRSVSWYQQTPGQGLQFLFEYFSETQRNKGNFPGRFSGRQFSNSRSEMNVSTLELGDSALYLCASSKTSGRPQETQYFGPGTRLLVL.

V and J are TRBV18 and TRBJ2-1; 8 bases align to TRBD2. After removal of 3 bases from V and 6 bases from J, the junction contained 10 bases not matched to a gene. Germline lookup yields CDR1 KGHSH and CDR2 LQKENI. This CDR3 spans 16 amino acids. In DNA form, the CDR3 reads TGTGCCAGCTCACCCGAAGGGCTAGCGGGTTCCAATGAGCAGTTCTTC. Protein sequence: CASSPEGLAGSNEQFF.

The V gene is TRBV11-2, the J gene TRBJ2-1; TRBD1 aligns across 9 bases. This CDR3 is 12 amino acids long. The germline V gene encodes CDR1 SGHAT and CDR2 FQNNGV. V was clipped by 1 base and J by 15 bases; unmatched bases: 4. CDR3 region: CASSLGGTGPFF. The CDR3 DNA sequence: TGTGCCAGCAGCTTAGGTGGGACAGGGCCGTTCTTC.

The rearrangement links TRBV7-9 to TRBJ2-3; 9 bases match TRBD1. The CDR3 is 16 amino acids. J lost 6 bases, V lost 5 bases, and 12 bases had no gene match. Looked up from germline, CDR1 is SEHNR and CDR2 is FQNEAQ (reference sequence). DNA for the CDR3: TGTGCCAGCAGCCTCCTCGGGACAGGGCTAATGGATACGCAGTATTTT. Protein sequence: CASSLLGTGLMDTQYF.

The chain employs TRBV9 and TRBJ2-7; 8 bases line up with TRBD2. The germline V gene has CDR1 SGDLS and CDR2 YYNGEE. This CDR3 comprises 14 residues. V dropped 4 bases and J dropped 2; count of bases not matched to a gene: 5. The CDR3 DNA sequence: TGTGCCAGCAGCTTGAACGGGAGGGCCTACGAGCAGTACTTC. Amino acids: CASSLNGRAYEQYF.

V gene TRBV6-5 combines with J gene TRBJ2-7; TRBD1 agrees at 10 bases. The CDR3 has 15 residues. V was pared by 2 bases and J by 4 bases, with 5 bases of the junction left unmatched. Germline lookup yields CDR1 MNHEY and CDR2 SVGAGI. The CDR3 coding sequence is TGTGCCAGCAGTTACCGGGACAGGGGTTATTACGAGCAGTACTTC. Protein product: CASSYRDRGYYEQYF.

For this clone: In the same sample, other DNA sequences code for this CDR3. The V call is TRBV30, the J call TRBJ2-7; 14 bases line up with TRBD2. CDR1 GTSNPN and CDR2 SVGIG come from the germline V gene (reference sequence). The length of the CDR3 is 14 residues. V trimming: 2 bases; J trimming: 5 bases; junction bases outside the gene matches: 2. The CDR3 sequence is CAWSLGLAGDEQYF. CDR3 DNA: TGTGCCTGGAGTTTGGGACTAGCGGGAGACGAGCAGTACTTC.

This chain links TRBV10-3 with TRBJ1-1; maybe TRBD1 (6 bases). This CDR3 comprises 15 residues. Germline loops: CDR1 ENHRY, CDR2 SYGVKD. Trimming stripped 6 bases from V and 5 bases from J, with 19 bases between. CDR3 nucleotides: TGTGCCATCAGAGCGGGACACGGAATCGGGACTGAAGCTTTCTTT. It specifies CAIRAGHGIGTEAFF.

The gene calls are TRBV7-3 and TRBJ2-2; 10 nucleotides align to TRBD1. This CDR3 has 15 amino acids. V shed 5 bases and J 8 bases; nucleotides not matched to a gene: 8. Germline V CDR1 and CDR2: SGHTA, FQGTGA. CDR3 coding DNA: TGTGCCAGCAGCGCTAATGGACAGGGGGTAGGGGAGCTGTTTTTT. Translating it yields CASSANGQGVGELFF.

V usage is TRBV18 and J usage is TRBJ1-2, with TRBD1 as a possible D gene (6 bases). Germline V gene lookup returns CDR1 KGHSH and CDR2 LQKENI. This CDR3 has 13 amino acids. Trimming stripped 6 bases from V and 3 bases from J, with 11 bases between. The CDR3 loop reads CASSSGADYGYTF. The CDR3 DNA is TGTGCCAGCTCGTCAGGGGCGGACTATGGCTACACCTTC. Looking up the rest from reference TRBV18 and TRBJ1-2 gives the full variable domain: NAGVMQNPRHLVRRRGQEARLRCSPMKGHSHVYWYRQLPEEGLKFMVYLQKENIIDESGMPKERFSAEFPKEGPSILRIQQVVRGDSAAYFCASSSGADYGYTFGSGTRLTVV.

This CDR3 reads CASSHGTGYSNQPQHF. The CDR3 region has the DNA TGTGCCAGCAGCCATGGGACAGGCTATAGCAATCAGCCCCAGCATTTT. This sequence joins TRBV7-9 and TRBJ1-5, with TRBD1 matching 8 bases. The junction had 6 bases not matched to a gene; V was cut back by 5 bases and J by 0 bases. The germline V gene encodes CDR1 SEHNR and CDR2 FQNEAQ (reference sequence). This CDR3 is 16 amino acids long.

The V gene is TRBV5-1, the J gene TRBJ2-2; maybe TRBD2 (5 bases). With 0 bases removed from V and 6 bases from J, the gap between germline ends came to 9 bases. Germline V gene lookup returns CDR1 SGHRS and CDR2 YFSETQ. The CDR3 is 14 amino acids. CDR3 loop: CASSLVRESGELFF. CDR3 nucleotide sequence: TGCGCCAGCAGCTTGGTTCGGGAATCCGGGGAGCTGTTTTTT.

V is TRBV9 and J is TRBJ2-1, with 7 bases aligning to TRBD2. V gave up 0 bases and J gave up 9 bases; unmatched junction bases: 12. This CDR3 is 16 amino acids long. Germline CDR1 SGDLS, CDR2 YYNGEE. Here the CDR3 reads CASSVGRVGRAGEQFF. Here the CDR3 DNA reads TGTGCCAGCAGCGTAGGTCGGGTGGGGAGGGCCGGTGAGCAGTTCTTC.

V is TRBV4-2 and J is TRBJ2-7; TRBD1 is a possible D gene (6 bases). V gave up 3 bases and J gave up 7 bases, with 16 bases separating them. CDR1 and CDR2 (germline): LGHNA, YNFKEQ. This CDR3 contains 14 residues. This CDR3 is CASSQMDSPNEQYF. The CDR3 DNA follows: TGTGCCAGCAGCCAGATGGACAGTCCTAATGAGCAGTACTTC.

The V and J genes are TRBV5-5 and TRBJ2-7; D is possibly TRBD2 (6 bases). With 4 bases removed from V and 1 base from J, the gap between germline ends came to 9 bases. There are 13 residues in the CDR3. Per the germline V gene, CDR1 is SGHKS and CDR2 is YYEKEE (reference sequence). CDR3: CASSRGLSYEQYF. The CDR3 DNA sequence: TGTGCCAGCAGCCGGGGACTGTCCTACGAGCAGTACTTC.

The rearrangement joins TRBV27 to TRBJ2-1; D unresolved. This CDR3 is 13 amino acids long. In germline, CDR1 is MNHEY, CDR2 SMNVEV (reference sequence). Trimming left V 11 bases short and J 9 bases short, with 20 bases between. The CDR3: CAELTGFAGEQFF. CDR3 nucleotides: TGTGCCGAACTCACTGGATTCGCAGGTGAGCAGTTCTTC.

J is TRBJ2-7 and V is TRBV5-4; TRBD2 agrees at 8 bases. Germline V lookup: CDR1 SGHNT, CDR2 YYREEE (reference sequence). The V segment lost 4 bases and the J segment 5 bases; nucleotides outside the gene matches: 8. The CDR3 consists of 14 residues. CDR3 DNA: TGTGCCAGCAGCCCGGGAGGGCCGGTAGACGAGCAGTACTTC. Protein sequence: CASSPGGPVDEQYF.

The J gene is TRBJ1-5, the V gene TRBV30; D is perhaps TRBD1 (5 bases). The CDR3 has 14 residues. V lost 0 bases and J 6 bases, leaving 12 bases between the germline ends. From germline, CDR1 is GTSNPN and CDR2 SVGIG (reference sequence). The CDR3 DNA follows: TGTGCCTGGAGTGTAGCCAGGGATGGTCAGCCCCAGCATTTT. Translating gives CAWSVARDGQPQHF.

The CDR3 here is CASSQNRGAGSHEQYF. CDR3 in DNA: TGTGCCAGCAGTCAGAACAGGGGCGCCGGGTCCCACGAGCAGTACTTC. This chain joins TRBV28 and TRBJ2-7; TRBD1 matches 7 bases. The V and J ends lost 5 bases and 5 bases, in that order; junction bases with no gene match: 15. The CDR3 covers 16 residues. Germline V gene lookup returns CDR1 MDHEN and CDR2 SYDVKM. The full variable domain, in which reference TRBV28 and TRBJ2-7 provide the parts outside the CDR3, is DVKVTQSSRYLVKRTGEKVFLECVQDMDHENMFWYRQDPGLGLRLIYFSYDVKMKEKGDIPEGYSVSREKKERFSLILESASTNQTSMYLCASSQNRGAGSHEQYFGPGTRLTVT.

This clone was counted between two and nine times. CDR3 in amino acids: CASSASPGLAGGQPEGPDQETQYF. DNA of the CDR3: TGTGCCAGTAGTGCATCCCCGGGACTAGCGGGAGGACAGCCGGAGGGCCCGGACCAAGAGACCCAGTACTTC. The rearrangement joins TRBV19 to TRBJ2-5, with TRBD2 matching 15 bases. The CDR3 runs 24 residues. Germline V gives CDR1 LNHDA, CDR2 SQIVND (reference sequence). V lost 5 bases to trimming and J lost 0 bases; unmatched junction nucleotides: 25.

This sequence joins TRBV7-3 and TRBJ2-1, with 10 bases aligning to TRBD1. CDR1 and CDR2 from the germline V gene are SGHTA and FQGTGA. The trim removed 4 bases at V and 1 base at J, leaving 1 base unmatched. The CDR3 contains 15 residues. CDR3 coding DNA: TGTGCCAGCAGCTCGGACAGGGGGTCCTACAATGAGCAGTTCTTC. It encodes CASSSDRGSYNEQFF.

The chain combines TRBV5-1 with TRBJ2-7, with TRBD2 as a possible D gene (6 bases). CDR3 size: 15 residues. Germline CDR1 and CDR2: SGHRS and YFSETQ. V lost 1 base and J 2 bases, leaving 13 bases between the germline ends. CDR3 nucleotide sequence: TGCGCCAGCAGCTTGTTGGGGACTGTCGCCTACGAGCAGTACTTC. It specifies CASSLLGTVAYEQYF.

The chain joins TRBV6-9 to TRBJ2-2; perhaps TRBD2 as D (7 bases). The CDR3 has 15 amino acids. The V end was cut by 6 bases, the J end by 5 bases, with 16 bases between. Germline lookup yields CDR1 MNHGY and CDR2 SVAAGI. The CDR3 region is CASSHRDYTTGELFF. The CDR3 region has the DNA TGTGCCAGCAGCCACAGGGACTATACAACCGGGGAGCTGTTTTTT.